The clone carrying this T cell receptor beta chain was counted between two and nine times. This sample was included in a study of blood T cell repertoires in COVID-19. Study in general: Both acute and convalescent COVID-19 samples were obtained from the United States, Italy and Spain. T cells, B-cell-depleted T cells, or PBMCs provided the cDNA or gDNA that served as material.

Original processing notes: Quantification of nucleated cells was approximated via reference gene primer amplification. Repertoires were generated with immunoSEQ multiplex PCR, while TCRdb's copy carries only in-frame clones and drops some. V, J and clone size are those of that table, while D and trimming were read from the DNA. The sample yields tens of thousands of clones, roughly 85% seen once. The CDR3 runs to 13 residues. Trimming took off 7 bases at V and 4 bases at J, with 13 bases between the two ends. The germline V gene has CDR1 SQVTM and CDR2 ANQGSEA. The rearrangement links TRBV29-1 to TRBJ1-4, with D tentatively TRBD1 (6 bases). This TCR was recovered from a man older than 75 with acute or convalescent COVID-19. Sample: peripheral blood. The CDR3: CSAETGYNEKLFF. CDR3 in DNA: TGCAGCGCCGAGACAGGTTATAATGAAAAACTGTTTTTT. Looking up the rest from reference TRBV29-1 and TRBJ1-4 gives the full variable domain: SAVISQKPSRDICQRGTSLTIQCQVDSQVTMMFWYRQQPGQSLTLIATANQGSEATYESGFVIDKFPISRPNLTFSTLTVSNMSPEDSSIYLCSAETGYNEKLFFGSGTQLSVL.